This passage covers 22 T cell receptor beta chains from one sample sequenced in a study of blood T cells in healthy people across ages. Using a J-beta primer mix together with a sample-barcoded 5' primer, a second PCR was run for about 6 to 12 cycles. TCRdb independently ran MiXCR on the 5' RACE reads; one entry per CDR3 protein. Among around 750,000 distinct CDR3 sequences listed, roughly 50% were seen once. The material sequenced was blood. These TCRs come from an elderly man in good health.

The chain combines TRBV7-9 with TRBJ2-7; 10 bases align to TRBD1. The CDR3 has 15 residues. Germline V lookup: CDR1 SEHNR, CDR2 FQNEAQ (reference sequence). After removal of 5 bases from V and 5 bases from J, the junction contained 9 bases not matched to a gene. The CDR3 reads CASSTRTGGEDEQYF. In DNA, the CDR3 is TGTGCCAGCAGCACACGGACAGGGGGAGAGGACGAGCAGTACTTC. Drawing the rest from reference TRBV7-9 and TRBJ2-7, the complete variable domain is DTGVSQNPRHKITKRGQNVTFRCDPISEHNRLYWYRQTLGQGPEFLTYFQNEAQLEKSRLLSDRFSAERPKGSFSTLEIQRTEQGDSAMYLCASSTRTGGEDEQYFGPGTRLTVT.

This chain connects TRBV15 to TRBJ2-7; TRBD1 matches 7 bases. The J call may be faulty, since TRBJ2-5 better matches the DNA end. Germline V gene lookup returns CDR1 LNHNV and CDR2 YYDKDF (reference sequence). The CDR3 is 14 residues long. CDR3: CATSSYNRGETQYF. The CDR3 nucleotides are TGTGCCACCAGCAGTTATAACAGGGGAGAGACCCAGTACTTC.

V usage is TRBV5-1 and J usage is TRBJ2-3; 8 bases are shared with TRBD2. Germline CDR1 and CDR2: SGHRS and YFSETQ. CDR3 length equals 14 residues. The J segment lost 5 bases and the V segment lost 2 bases, leaving 4 bases of the junction unmatched. In DNA, the CDR3 is TGCGCCAGCAGCTTCGGTCTAGCGGGAGATACGCAGTATTTT. Amino acid sequence: CASSFGLAGDTQYF. The full variable domain, its missing parts supplied by reference TRBV5-1 and TRBJ2-3, is KAGVTQTPRYLIKTRGQQVTLSCSPISGHRSVSWYQQTPGQGLQFLFEYFSETQRNKGNFPGRFSGRQFSNSRSEMNVSTLELGDSALYLCASSFGLAGDTQYFGPGTRLTVL.

This sequence joins TRBV7-9 and TRBJ2-7; TRBD1 matches 8 bases. CDR1 SEHNR and CDR2 FQNEAQ come from the germline V gene (reference sequence). Trimming at V came to 5 bases and at J to 7 bases, leaving 16 bases not matched to a gene. The CDR3 is made up of 16 amino acids. Here the CDR3 DNA reads TGTGCCAGCAGCCCCCCTCTAGCGCGGGACAGGAGAGAGCAGTACTTC. It translates to CASSPPLARDRREQYF.

V is TRBV27 and J is TRBJ2-2; maybe TRBD2 (5 bases). CDR3 length equals 11 residues. The germline V gene encodes CDR1 MNHEY and CDR2 SMNVEV (reference sequence). Trimming stripped 5 bases from V and 9 bases from J, with 7 bases between. The CDR3: CASSAGRELFF. The CDR3 DNA sequence: TGTGCCAGCAGTGCGGGCCGGGAGCTGTTTTTT.

This clonotype was observed a few times. The rearrangement uses TRBV12-3 or TRBV12-4 and TRBJ2-7, with 9 bases lining up with TRBD2. The CDR3 sequence is 15 residues long. V shed 5 bases and J 1 base; nucleotides not matched to a gene: 6. The CDR3 DNA reads TGTGCCAGCAGTCTCCTAGCGGGGAGATCCTACGAGCAGTACTTC. It translates to CASSLLAGRSYEQYF.

The chain combines TRBV27 with TRBJ2-5; tentative D call: TRBD2 (6 bases). The end of the DNA fits TRBJ2-7 better, so the J call may be wrong. Germline CDR1 and CDR2: MNHEY and SMNVEV (reference sequence). The CDR3 loop spans 14 amino acids. CDR3 protein: CASSSREIGYEQYF. In DNA, the CDR3 is TGTGCCAGCAGTTCCCGGGAGATAGGGTACGAGCAGTACTTC.

The chain recombines TRBV4-2 with TRBJ2-1; 8 nucleotides match TRBD2. J gave up 7 bases and V 0 bases, and 8 bases lay outside the gene matches. The V gene's germline CDR1 is LGHNA and CDR2 YNFKEQ. This CDR3 region has 16 residues. The chain's CDR3 is CASSQDLGSGRNEQFF. Written as DNA, the CDR3 is TGTGCCAGCAGCCAAGATTTAGGGAGCGGGAGAAATGAGCAGTTCTTC.

The chain links TRBV29-1 to TRBJ1-4, with D possibly being TRBD1 (5 bases). Deletions cut 7 bases from V and 8 bases from J, with 20 bases between. The CDR3 contains 14 residues. Germline-derived CDR1 and CDR2 are SQVTM and ANQGSEA. The DNA for the CDR3 is TGCAGCGCTGGGGGTGCTCAGGTGGGGGAAAAACTGTTTTTT. Translating it yields CSAGGAQVGEKLFF.

This chain connects TRBV20-1 to TRBJ2-5; 9 nucleotides align to TRBD1. With V trimmed by 0 bases and J by 5 bases, 13 bases remained unmatched. The CDR3 runs 17 residues. Germline lookup yields CDR1 DFQATT and CDR2 SNEGSKA (reference sequence). The CDR3 sequence: CSARDQGKDRGVETQYF. The DNA of the CDR3 is TGCAGTGCTAGAGATCAAGGAAAAGACAGGGGGGTTGAGACCCAGTACTTC.

The chain joins TRBV28 to TRBJ2-7; D may be TRBD1 (5 bases). V was trimmed by 5 bases and J by 5 bases, leaving 10 bases between them. There are 12 residues in the CDR3. In germline, CDR1 is MDHEN, CDR2 SYDVKM. The CDR3 reads CASSVQGNEQYF. The CDR3 bases are TGTGCCAGCAGTGTTCAGGGAAACGAGCAGTACTTC. The whole variable domain, filled in from reference TRBV28 and TRBJ2-7, reads DVKVTQSSRYLVKRTGEKVFLECVQDMDHENMFWYRQDPGLGLRLIYFSYDVKMKEKGDIPEGYSVSREKKERFSLILESASTNQTSMYLCASSVQGNEQYFGPGTRLTVT.

V usage is TRBV27 and J usage is TRBJ2-2; perhaps TRBD2 as D (6 bases). V gave up 7 bases and J gave up 0 bases, with 9 bases separating them. The CDR3 contains 14 residues. Per the germline V gene, CDR1 is MNHEY and CDR2 is SMNVEV (reference sequence). The chain's CDR3 is CASNGGTNTGELFF. The CDR3 bases are TGTGCCAGCAATGGGGGGACGAACACCGGGGAGCTGTTTTTT.

The rearrangement links TRBV20-1 to TRBJ1-2; the D gene is possibly TRBD1 (5 bases). Germline V gene data show CDR1 as DFQATT and CDR2 as SNEGSKA (reference sequence). The CDR3 is made up of 13 amino acids. Trimming took 6 bases from V and 7 from J, leaving 18 bases between them. The CDR3 here is CSAPAASQGGYTF. The CDR3 DNA follows: TGCAGTGCCCCGGCGGCCTCTCAGGGTGGCTACACCTTC.

This sequence joins TRBV6-1 and TRBJ2-3, with a weak D call TRBD2 (5 bases). The CDR3 loop spans 14 amino acids. Germline values: CDR1 MNHNS, CDR2 SASEGT. Trimming left V 3 bases short and J 14 bases short, with 21 bases between. In DNA, the CDR3 is TGTGCCAGCAGTGAGCCGCTAGCTCGCAGATACGCGTATTTT. This codes for CASSEPLARRYAYF.

In this sample, this clonotype turned up a few times. This chain links TRBV7-6 with TRBJ2-3, with 8 nucleotides matching TRBD2. V lost 1 base, J lost 4 bases, and 7 bases stayed unmatched. The CDR3 extends over 16 amino acids. Germline assignment: CDR1 SGHVS and CDR2 FNYEAQ. CDR3 amino acids: CASSLDPGAGADTQYF. The CDR3 DNA follows: TGTGCCAGCAGCTTAGACCCGGGAGCGGGAGCAGATACGCAGTATTTT.

The CDR3 nucleotides read TGTGCCAGCAGTTACAGGCTAGCGGCATACAATGAGCAGTACTTC. Translated: CASSYRLAAYNEQYF. The chain joins TRBV6-5 to TRBJ2-5; 7 nucleotides match TRBD2. The V gene end was trimmed by 2 bases and the J gene end by 11 bases; junction bases not matched to a gene: 14. There are 15 residues in the CDR3. Germline V gene sequence: CDR1 MNHEY, CDR2 SVGAGI.

The table lists this clonotype with a few counts. The CDR3 loop reads CASRMDLGSTEAFF. CDR3 in DNA: TGTGCCAGCAGAATGGACCTTGGGAGCACTGAAGCTTTCTTT. The chain uses TRBV6-4 and TRBJ1-1; no firm D call. Trimming stripped 6 bases from V and 4 bases from J, with 15 bases between. The germline gives CDR1 MRHNA, CDR2 SNTAGT. The CDR3 is 14 residues long.

The chain is built from TRBV7-3 and TRBJ2-3, with D uncertain. Germline CDR1 reads SGHTA; CDR2 reads FQGTGA. This CDR3 is 16 amino acids long. With 5 bases removed from V and 2 bases from J, the gap between germline ends came to 17 bases. CDR3 sequence reads: CASSAQLGPHTDTQYF. The CDR3 DNA reads as TGTGCCAGCAGCGCACAGCTAGGACCCCACACAGATACGCAGTATTTT. The whole variable domain, remainder taken from reference TRBV7-3 and TRBJ2-3, is GAGVSQTPSNKVTEKGKYVELRCDPISGHTALYWYRQSLGQGPEFLIYFQGTGAADDSGLPNDRFFAVRPEGSVSTLKIQRTERGDSAVYLCASSAQLGPHTDTQYFGPGTRLTVL.

The chain uses TRBV4-1 and TRBJ2-3; 14 bases align to TRBD2. Per the germline V gene, CDR1 is MGHRA and CDR2 is YSYEKL. The CDR3 contains 17 residues. V gave up 5 bases and J gave up 14 bases; unmatched junction bases: 18. In DNA, the CDR3 is TGCGCCAGCAGCTCGCCGACTAGCGGGAGGGCGCGCAGATACGCGTATTTT. Amino acid sequence: CASSSPTSGRARRYAYF.

V gene TRBV5-6 combines with J gene TRBJ1-2; D possibly corresponds to TRBD1 (6 bases). CDR3 length: 16 amino acids. Germline CDR1 and CDR2: SGHDT and YYEEEE. Trimming left V 0 bases short and J 10 bases short, with 22 bases between. CDR3 bases: TGTGCCAGCAGCTTGGACAGGGTCGGCGATAGAATGTTCTACACCTTC. It is translated as CASSLDRVGDRMFYTF.

The V call is TRBV12-5, the J call TRBJ2-6; 7 nucleotides align to TRBD1. CDR1 and CDR2 (germline): LGHNT, FRNRAP. The CDR3 totals 17 residues. V was clipped by 5 bases and J by 1 base; unmatched bases: 8. In DNA, the CDR3 is TGTGCTAGTGGTCTCGGACAGGTGCTATCTGGGGCCAACGTCCTGACTTTC. This translates into CASGLGQVLSGANVLTF.

The V call is TRBV7-2, the J call TRBJ2-1, with 7 bases identical to TRBD2. CDR3 size: 13 residues. Per germline, CDR1 SGHTA and CDR2 FQGNSA. The junction had 4 bases not matched to a gene; V was cut back by 1 base and J by 10 bases. CDR3 in amino acids: CASSLDPGGEQFF. CDR3 DNA sequence: TGTGCCAGCAGCTTAGATCCGGGAGGAGAGCAGTTCTTC. Filled out from reference TRBV7-2 and TRBJ2-1, the complete variable domain reads GAGVSQSPSNKVTEKGKDVELRCDPISGHTALYWYRQSLGQGLEFLIYFQGNSAPDKSGLPSDRFSAERTGGSVSTLTIQRTQQEDSAVYLCASSLDPGGEQFFGPGTRLTVL.